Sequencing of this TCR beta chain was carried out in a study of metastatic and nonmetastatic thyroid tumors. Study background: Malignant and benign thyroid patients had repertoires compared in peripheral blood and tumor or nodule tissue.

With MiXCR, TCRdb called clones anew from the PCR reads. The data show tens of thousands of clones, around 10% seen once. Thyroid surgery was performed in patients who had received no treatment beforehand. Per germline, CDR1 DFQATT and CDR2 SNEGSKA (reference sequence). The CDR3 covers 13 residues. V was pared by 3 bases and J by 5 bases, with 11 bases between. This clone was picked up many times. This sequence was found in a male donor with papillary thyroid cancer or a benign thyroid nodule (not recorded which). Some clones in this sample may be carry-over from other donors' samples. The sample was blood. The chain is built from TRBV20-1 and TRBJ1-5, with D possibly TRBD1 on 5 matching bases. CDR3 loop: CSARGGVHQPQHF. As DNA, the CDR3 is TGCAGTGCTAGGGGGGGAGTCCATCAGCCCCAGCATTTT.